Listed below are T cell receptor beta chains from one sample, sequenced in a study of cytomegalovirus exposure and HLA in healthy donors. Profiled with immunoSEQ multiplex PCR; TCRdb holds only in-frame clones, not every one. Of about 130,000 clones listed, under 90% are singletons. Sequencing input: PBMCs. These receptors all come from a woman aged 35 to 49 in good health and CMV-seropositive. Each CDR3 is given with its conserved first and last residue. The order of the fields is D gene, V gene, J gene, clone size, CDR3 DNA, CDR3 protein. D genes are given only for firm matches. Size is stated for part of the rows, as once, few or many counts, or as a class when the clone is expanded.

NA,TRBV7-3,TRBJ1-1,NA,TGTGCCAGCAGCTCCGGCTGGGGCGGCACTGAAGCTTTCTTT,CASSSGWGGTEAFF
NA,TRBV18,TRBJ1-1,once,TGTGCCAGCTCACCCAGGAACACTGAAGCTTTCTTT,CASSPRNTEAFF
TRBD2,TRBV15,TRBJ2-1,few,TGTGCCACCAGCAGAGAGGTAGCGGGGATAGGCGATGAGCAGTTCTTC,CATSREVAGIGDEQFF
TRBD2,TRBV27,TRBJ2-7,NA,TGTGCCAGCAGTCGGCCGGGACTAGCGGGATCGAAGCAGTACTTC,CASSRPGLAGSKQYF
TRBD1,TRBV6-1,TRBJ1-2,NA,TGTGCCAGCAGCGAGGGGGCTAACAGGGTATCCAGCTACACCTTC,CASSEGANRVSSYTF
NA,TRBV2,TRBJ2-6,NA,TGTGCCAGCAGTGCCAGCTCTGGGGCCAACGTCCTGACTTTC,CASSASSGANVLTF
NA,TRBV19,TRBJ2-1,NA,TGTGCCAGCAAGGGAGGCTACAATGAGCAGTTCTTC,CASKGGYNEQFF
TRBD2,TRBV7-9,TRBJ2-3,NA,TGTTCCAGCAGCTTAGTGGGCAGCGGGACGGGGTCAGATACGCAGTATTTT,CSSSLVGSGTGSDTQYF
NA,TRBV11-2,TRBJ2-5,NA,TGTGCCAGCAGCTCAAGCCCCGTTGAGGGACGGGGGCAAGAGACCCAGTACTTC,CASSSSPVEGRGQETQYF
TRBD1,TRBV2,TRBJ1-5,NA,TGTGCCAGCGCCGACAGGGGGGGCAATCAGCCCCAGCATTTT,CASADRGGNQPQHF
NA,TRBV6-1,TRBJ2-7,NA,TGTGCCAGCAGTGAAACCGGACTACTCAACGAGCAGTACTTC,CASSETGLLNEQYF
TRBD1,TRBV2,TRBJ1-2,NA,TGTGCCAGCAGACAAGACAGGGATGGGCGCTACACCTTC,CASRQDRDGRYTF
TRBD2,TRBV28,TRBJ2-3,NA,TGTGCCAGCAGTTTCCTAGCGGGAGGTGCAGATACGCAGTATTTT,CASSFLAGGADTQYF
TRBD2,TRBV11-2,TRBJ2-7,NA,TGTGCCAGCAGCTTAGTGAGAGGGACTAGCGGTACCTACGAGCAGTACTTC,CASSLVRGTSGTYEQYF
NA,TRBV19,TRBJ1-2,NA,TGTGCCAGTATATCTGGCCGGGACTATGGCTACACCTTC,CASISGRDYGYTF
NA,TRBV30,TRBJ2-1,NA,TGTGCCTGGAGTGTAATAGCCCGAAATGAGCAGTTCTTC,CAWSVIARNEQFF
NA,TRBV28,TRBJ2-7,NA,TGTGCCAGCAGTACCCGACAGCCTTACGAGCAGTACTTC,CASSTRQPYEQYF
NA,TRBV2,TRBJ2-7,NA,TGTGCCAGCAGTCCCCCGGAGAAAGTGAGGGAGCAGTACTTC,CASSPPEKVREQYF
NA,TRBV7-2,TRBJ1-1,once,TGTGCCAGCAGCTTATTATGGGGGGTAGGCACTGAAGCTTTCTTT,CASSLLWGVGTEAFF
NA,TRBV4-1,TRBJ2-1,NA,TGCGCCAGCAGCCAAGATCTTAACCAGGAGGAGGAGCAGTTCTTC,CASSQDLNQEEEQFF
NA,TRBV4-1,TRBJ1-1,once,TGCGCCAGCAGACAGCACGGGGGAATGGGGAACACTGAAGCTTTCTTT,CASRQHGGMGNTEAFF
TRBD1,TRBV7-9,TRBJ2-1,few,TGTGCCAGCAGCCAAACCGGGACAGAGAACAATGAGCAGTTCTTC,CASSQTGTENNEQFF
NA,TRBV7-9,TRBJ2-7,NA,TGTGCCAGCAGTTTTTCCCCAGGGTTCGACGAGCAGTACTTC,CASSFSPGFDEQYF